The 10 T cell receptor beta chains below all came from one sample that was sequenced in a study of metastatic and nonmetastatic thyroid tumors. TCRdb recomputed clones from the PCR reads via MiXCR. The sample gives about 40,000 clones, about an eighth of which show up once; 20% to 25% is in the top ten. Every patient underwent thyroid surgery untreated. The sequencing sample was made of blood. The receptor source for this set is a female donor with papillary thyroid cancer or a benign thyroid nodule (not recorded which). Some clones in this sample may be carry-over from other donors' samples.

This clone came up once. The rearrangement uses TRBV11-2 and TRBJ2-1; 10 bases map to TRBD2. Losses at the gene ends were 6 bases for V and 7 bases for J; bases not matched to a gene: 12. Germline V gene sequence: CDR1 SGHAT, CDR2 FQNNGV. This CDR3 has 16 residues. The CDR3 nucleotides are TGTGCCAGCAGACTTCTAGCGGGAGAAGCTGTAAATGAGCAGTTCTTC. This translates into CASRLLAGEAVNEQFF.

Many counts were recorded for this clone. The chain's CDR3 is CASSLLATEEQYF. The DNA of the CDR3 is TGTGCCAGCAGCTTACTAGCGACGGAAGAGCAGTACTTC. This chain connects TRBV11-2 to TRBJ2-7; D might be TRBD2 (6 bases). Per the germline V gene, CDR1 is SGHAT and CDR2 is FQNNGV. This CDR3 contains 13 residues. The V end was cut by 2 bases, the J end by 7 bases, with 12 bases between.

In its sample, this clone was seen many times. This chain joins TRBV12-5 and TRBJ2-7; the D gene is possibly TRBD2 (5 bases). The CDR3 runs to 17 residues. CDR1 LGHNT and CDR2 FRNRAP come from the germline V gene. V was clipped by 1 base and J by 3 bases, with 19 bases between them. The CDR3 sequence is CASGLASLGRMFYEQYF. CDR3 DNA sequence: TGTGCTAGTGGTTTGGCATCATTGGGGAGAATGTTCTACGAGCAGTACTTC.

The table lists this clone with a few counts. It may be a read error: a sequence one base away is much more abundant. Other DNA sequences within the sample encode an identical CDR3. This chain joins TRBV28 and TRBJ1-2; D might be TRBD1 (5 bases). The germline gives CDR1 MDHEN, CDR2 SYDVKM. V lost 5 bases, J lost 7 bases, and 14 bases lay in between. CDR3 length: 13 residues. The CDR3 sequence: CASSAGTRGGYTF. The CDR3 nucleotides read TGTGCCAGCAGTGCCGGTACGAGGGGTGGCTACACCTTC.

This clone appeared many times. The rearrangement uses TRBV24-1 and TRBJ1-2; 8 bases align to TRBD1. V trimming: 4 bases; J trimming: 4 bases; junction bases outside the gene matches: 7. The CDR3 is 15 residues long. CDR1 KGHDR and CDR2 SFDVKD come from the germline V gene. In nucleotides, the CDR3 is TGTGCCACCAGTGACTCAGGGGGCGCCGGCTATGGCTACACCTTC. This translates into CATSDSGGAGYGYTF.

This clone was observed at least ten times. The V gene is TRBV6-1, the J gene TRBJ2-1; 8 bases agree with TRBD1. After removal of 4 bases from V and 8 bases from J, the junction contained 7 bases not matched to a gene. This CDR3 has 14 amino acids. Germline loops: CDR1 MNHNS, CDR2 SASEGT. The CDR3 reads CASSVQDRVDEQFF. CDR3 DNA sequence: TGTGCCAGCAGTGTACAGGACAGGGTCGATGAGCAGTTCTTC.

There are many counts of this clone. V usage is TRBV28 and J usage is TRBJ2-5, with no clear D. Trimming took off 5 bases at V and 0 bases at J, with 13 bases between the two ends. The CDR3 runs to 15 residues. The germline V gene has CDR1 MDHEN and CDR2 SYDVKM. For the CDR3, the DNA is TGTGCCAGCAGTACTGGACGGATCTACCAAGAGACCCAGTACTTC. This translates into CASSTGRIYQETQYF.

The chain recombines TRBV11-1 with TRBJ1-4; D possibly corresponds to TRBD1 (5 bases). This CDR3 spans 14 amino acids. V shed 2 bases and J shed 8 bases, with 12 bases lying between them. Germline V gene lookup returns CDR1 SGHAT and CDR2 FQDESV (reference sequence). The CDR3: CASSLRRKGEKLFF. The CDR3 bases are TGTGCCAGCAGCTTACGGAGGAAGGGGGAAAAACTGTTTTTT.

This clone occurred many times. J is TRBJ1-1 and V is TRBV6-2 or TRBV6-3; no clear D gene. CDR3 length: 15 residues. Trimming stripped 2 bases from V and 3 bases from J, with 13 bases between. Germline values: CDR1 MNHEY, CDR2 SVGEGT. CDR3 sequence: CASSYQRLGDTEAFF. CDR3 nucleotide sequence: TGTGCCAGCAGTTACCAACGCCTTGGGGACACTGAAGCTTTCTTT.

This sequence joins TRBV5-1 and TRBJ2-3; possible D gene TRBD2, 6 bases. Trimming pared 4 bases from V and 8 bases from J, leaving 17 bases between. Germline lookup yields CDR1 SGHRS and CDR2 YFSETQ. The CDR3 loop spans 14 amino acids. In DNA form, the CDR3 reads TGCGCCAGCAGCCCTCGGGCTGCGGAGGGTACGCAGTATTTT. This translates into CASSPRAAEGTQYF.